This entry features one T cell receptor beta chain sequence. This clonotype was observed a single time. Its target antigen remains unknown. Per-base quality was not reported, and no clone a single base away is much larger than it. One read offers little support. This entry is derived from a study of CD8 T cells in Susac syndrome (dated by TCRdb to between 2019 and 2020). With regard to the full study: Whether CD8+ T cell activation and differentiation in Susac syndrome was antigen driven was tested using repertoire sequencing. Findings and caveats that apply to the study as a whole: The study acknowledged that relatively few individuals were included in the TCR sequencing and HLA analysis.

RNA was extracted using the RNeasy kit, and roughly 0.45 to 1 microgram was reverse transcribed with random hexamers. The immunoSEQ multiplex PCR assay, which covers 54 Vbeta and 13 Jbeta segments, was used to amplify TCR beta CDR3 regions. PCR amplification bias was corrected using a synthetic template baseline for primer optimization and computational correction. As for how the authors treated the data: Reads were assigned to V, D and J genes according to IMGT and analyzed in immunoSEQ Analyzer, with only productive sequences retained. To calculate clonality, Shannon entropy was normalized by log2 of the number of productive unique sequences and then subtracted from one. For each patient and control, public and private clones were evaluated within the 100 most prevalent clones. Clones were defined as Susac-specific when absent from the healthy and MS cohorts, from over a thousand published viral clones and from other ImmuneACCESS disease sequences. The public reads were run again by TCRdb, first through fastp at Q25 and then through MiXCR, and only productive beta chains were kept. CDR3 protein duplicates are merged, each entry listing the most common genes and DNA. The V and J calls and clone size come from TCRdb's table, not from the authors' own analysis. Within this sample are 130,000 or so distinct CDR3 sequences, with around 95% of them counted one time only. The ten largest clones represent just over 0.095% of the sample.

Peripheral blood CD8+ and CD4+ T cells from healthy donors, Susac syndrome patients and multiple sclerosis patients were profiled by high-throughput TCR beta sequencing. Healthy donors were included as age- and sex-matched controls. Bulk CD8+ and CD4+ T cells were purified by magnetic negative isolation, whereas CD8+ TEMRA cells were enriched by FACS. Blood was collected in EDTA tubes and processed within 24 hours, with PBMCs isolated through density gradient centrifugation. PBMCs intended for TCR sequencing were cryopreserved in liquid nitrogen and thawed later in a water bath at 37 degrees C. Purity of sorted or isolated CD4+, CD8+ and CD8+ TEMRA cells was at least 90%. This clonotype originated in a human donor in good health. The sequencing sample was made of CD4+ T cells from PBMCs.

The DNA is as follows: TGTGCCAGCTCACCACAAGGGACAGCTGGAAACACCATATATTTT. Translated, it gives CASSPQGTAGNTIYF. The chain links TRBV18 with TRBJ1-3; 7 bases in the junction line up with TRBD1. For CDR1 and CDR2, the germline V gene lists KGHSH and LQKENI. Taken from cysteine to phenylalanine, the CDR3 has 15 residues. The DNA shown is the 45-base CDR3, in frame from base 1. V and J are trimmed by 1 base and 2 bases, and the gene matches miss 2 bases of the junction.